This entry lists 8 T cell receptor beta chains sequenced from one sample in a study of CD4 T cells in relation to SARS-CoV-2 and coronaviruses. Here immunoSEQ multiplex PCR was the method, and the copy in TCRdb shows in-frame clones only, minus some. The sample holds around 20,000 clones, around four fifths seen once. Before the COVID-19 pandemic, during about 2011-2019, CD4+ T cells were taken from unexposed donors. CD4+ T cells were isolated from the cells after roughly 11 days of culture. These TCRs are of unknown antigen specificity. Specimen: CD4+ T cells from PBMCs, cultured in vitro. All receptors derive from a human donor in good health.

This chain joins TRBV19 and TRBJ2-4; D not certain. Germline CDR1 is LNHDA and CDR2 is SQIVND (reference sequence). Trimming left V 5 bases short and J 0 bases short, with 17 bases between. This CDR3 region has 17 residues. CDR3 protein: CASSFRAQTLAKNIQYF. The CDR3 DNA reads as TGTGCCAGTAGTTTTAGGGCACAGACTCTAGCCAAAAACATTCAGTACTTC.

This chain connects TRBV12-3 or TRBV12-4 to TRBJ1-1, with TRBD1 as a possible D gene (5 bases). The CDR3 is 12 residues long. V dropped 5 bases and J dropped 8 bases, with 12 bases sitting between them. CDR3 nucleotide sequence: TGTGCCAGCAGTAGGACGGGGGTGGAAGCTTTCTTT. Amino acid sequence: CASSRTGVEAFF.

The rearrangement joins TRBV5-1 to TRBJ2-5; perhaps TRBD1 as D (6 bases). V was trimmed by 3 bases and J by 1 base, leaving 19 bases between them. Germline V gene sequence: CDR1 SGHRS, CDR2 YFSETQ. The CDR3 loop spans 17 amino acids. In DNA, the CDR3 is TGCGCCAGCAGCTCTGGTCGTGACAGGAGCAGCCAAGAGACCCAGTACTTC. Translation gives CASSSGRDRSSQETQYF.

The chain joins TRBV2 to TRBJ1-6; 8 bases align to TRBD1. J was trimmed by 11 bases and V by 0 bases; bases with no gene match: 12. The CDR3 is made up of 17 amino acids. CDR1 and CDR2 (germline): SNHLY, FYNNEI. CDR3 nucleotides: TGTGCCAGCAGTGAAGCGATTCCAGGGGGCGCCGGGGCACCCCTCCACTTT. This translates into CASSEAIPGGAGAPLHF. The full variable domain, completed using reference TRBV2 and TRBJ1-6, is EPEVTQTPSHQVTQMGQEVILRCVPISNHLYFYWYRQILGQKVEFLVSFYNNEISEKSEIFDDQFSVERPDGSNFTLKIRSTKLEDSAMYFCASSEAIPGGAGAPLHFGNGTRLTVT.

CDR3 sequence (DNA): TGTGCCAGCAGCTTAGAAGGGCTGGCAGGACTCCACTTT. Encoded protein: CASSLEGLAGLHF. The chain links TRBV11-2 to TRBJ1-6; D unresolved. The CDR3 consists of 13 residues. Germline CDR1 and CDR2: SGHAT and FQNNGV. The V gene lost 0 bases and the J gene lost 16 bases, with 13 bases spanning the gap.

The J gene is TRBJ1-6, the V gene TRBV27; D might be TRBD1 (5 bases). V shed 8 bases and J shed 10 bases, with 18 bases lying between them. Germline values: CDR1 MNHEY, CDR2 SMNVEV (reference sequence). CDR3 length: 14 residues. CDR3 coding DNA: TGTGCCAGCGGACTCAGGGCCGGAGAGTCACCCCTCCACTTT. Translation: CASGLRAGESPLHF.

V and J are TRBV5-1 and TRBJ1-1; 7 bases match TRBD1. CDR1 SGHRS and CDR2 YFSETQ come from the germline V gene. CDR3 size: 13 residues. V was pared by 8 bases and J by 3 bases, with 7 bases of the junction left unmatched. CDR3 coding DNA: TGCGCCAGTCGCGGAGGGGGCTACACTGAAGCTTTCTTT. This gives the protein CASRGGGYTEAFF.

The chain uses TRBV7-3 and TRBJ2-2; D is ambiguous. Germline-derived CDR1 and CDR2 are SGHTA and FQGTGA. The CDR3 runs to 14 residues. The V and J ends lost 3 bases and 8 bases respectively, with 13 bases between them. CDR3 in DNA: TGTGCCAGCAGCTTTGGTAGAGGTCAGGGGGAGCTGTTTTTT. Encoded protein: CASSFGRGQGELFF.